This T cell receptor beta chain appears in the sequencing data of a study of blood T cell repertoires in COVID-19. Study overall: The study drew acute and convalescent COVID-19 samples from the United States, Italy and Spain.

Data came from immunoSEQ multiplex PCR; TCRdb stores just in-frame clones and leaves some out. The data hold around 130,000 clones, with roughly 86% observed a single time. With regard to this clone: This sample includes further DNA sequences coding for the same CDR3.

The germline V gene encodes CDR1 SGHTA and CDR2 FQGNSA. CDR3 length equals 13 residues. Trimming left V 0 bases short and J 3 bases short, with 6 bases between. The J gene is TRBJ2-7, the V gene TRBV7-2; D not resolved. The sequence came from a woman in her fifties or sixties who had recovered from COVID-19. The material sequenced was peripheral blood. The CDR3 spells CASSLASSYEQYF. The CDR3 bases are TGTGCCAGCAGCTTAGCGTCGAGCTACGAGCAGTACTTC.